The rows below give T cell receptor beta chains drawn from one sample of a study of shared T cell receptors in the human thymus. Assay used: immunoSEQ multiplex PCR; TCRdb lists only in-frame clones, some missing. The data hold hundreds of thousands of clones, with approximately 89% observed a single time. These data were also reused for a study on human thymus T cells.

The specimen was thymocytes. The receptors stem from a boy in the first two years of life with a congenital heart defect. Both conserved end residues are part of each CDR3. D genes are given only for firm matches. The size field is filled for only some rows; it gives once, few, many or a size class.

size	V	D	J	CDR3	DNA
.	TRBV4-3	TRBD2	TRBJ2-2	CASSQGFASGIDANTGELFF	TGCGCCAGCAGCCAAGGTTTCGCTAGCGGGATCGACGCGAACACCGGGGAGCTGTTTTTT
few	TRBV4-3	TRBD2	TRBJ2-5	CASSQEGGIAGGPGQETQYF	TGCGCCAGCAGCCAAGAAGGTGGAATAGCGGGGGGGCCAGGCCAAGAGACCCAGTACTTC
.	TRBV6-4	TRBD2	TRBJ2-7	CASRHKAGKTYEQYF	TGTGCCAGCAGACATAAAGCGGGGAAGACCTACGAGCAGTACTTC
.	TRBV29-1	TRBD1	TRBJ2-7	CSVGIIQGDYEQYF	TGCAGCGTTGGAATTATACAGGGGGACTACGAGCAGTACTTC
.	TRBV7-2	TRBD1	TRBJ1-2	CASSFTRDRLFYGYTF	TGTGCCAGCAGCTTCACCCGGGACAGGCTCTTCTATGGCTACACCTTC
.	TRBV5-4	.	TRBJ2-5	CASSLGLQETQYF	TGTGCCAGCAGCTTGGGACTGCAAGAGACCCAGTACTTC
.	TRBV6-1	.	TRBJ2-5	CASSARTQYF	TGTGCCAGCAGCGCCAGGACCCAGTACTTC
.	TRBV7-9	.	TRBJ2-7	CASSSKRGELYEQYF	TGTGCCAGCAGCTCGAAAAGGGGTGAGCTCTACGAGCAGTACTTC
.	TRBV7-9	.	TRBJ2-1	CASSLLLRDYNEQFF	TGTGCCAGCAGCTTACTACTGCGGGATTACAATGAGCAGTTCTTC
.	TRBV14	.	TRBJ2-3	CASSQKSLSTDTQYF	TGTGCCAGCAGCCAGAAGTCTCTAAGCACAGATACGCAGTATTTT
.	TRBV28	TRBD1	TRBJ1-5	CASRRGQGYQPQHF	TGTGCCAGCAGGCGGGGACAGGGGTATCAGCCCCAGCATTTT
.	TRBV9	.	TRBJ1-6	CASSANNSPLHF	TGTGCCAGCAGCGCTAATAATTCACCCCTCCACTTT
.	TRBV4-3	.	TRBJ2-5	CASSQDGQGRRETQYF	TGCGCCAGCAGCCAAGATGGGCAGGGTCGAAGGGAGACCCAGTACTTC
.	TRBV6-5	.	TRBJ1-2	CASSYSGVRNYGYTF	TGTGCCAGCAGTTACTCAGGGGTACGCAACTATGGCTACACCTTC
.	TRBV27	.	TRBJ2-5	CASSLSPDTQETQYF	TGTGCCAGCAGTTTATCACCGGACACCCAAGAGACCCAGTACTTC
.	TRBV7-9	TRBD1	TRBJ2-5	CASSFAQGAGTQYF	TGTGCCAGCAGCTTTGCTCAGGGGGCGGGGACCCAGTACTTC